This entry is about one T cell receptor (beta chain). The sample comes from a study of blood T cell repertoires in COVID-19. Study as a whole: Sources were T cells, B-cell-depleted T cells, or PBMCs; the material itself was cDNA or gDNA.

In the authors' workflow: Amplification with reference gene primers provided the estimates of nucleated cell counts. TCRdb's table, derived via immunoSEQ multiplex PCR, lists solely in-frame clones and lacks some. V and J calls and clone size are as listed in that table; D and trimming were resolved from the DNA. The sample carries 91,000 or so clones, just under 90% recorded once. This CDR3 is 13 amino acids long. Deletions cut 0 bases from V and 8 bases from J, with 8 bases between. The germline gives CDR1 SGHAT, CDR2 FQNNGV. The source material was peripheral blood. The rearrangement links TRBV11-2 to TRBJ2-1; D unclear. The receptor's source is a human donor in a cohort sampled during active COVID-19. The CDR3 nucleotides read TGTGCCAGCAGCTTAGATCCTTACTATGAGCAGTTCTTC. Its protein product is CASSLDPYYEQFF.